What follows are 8 T cell receptor beta chains derived from one specimen sequenced in a study of identifying expanded T cells in peripheral blood (dated by TCRdb to between 2018 and 2021). The library relied on the immunoSEQ multiplex PCR assay. The table comes from immuneACCESS by way of TCRdb, which keeps in-frame sequences with V and J called. Part of the clones is missing from these tables; in studies checked, under half for an unresolved V gene and the rest for unknown reasons. In all, the sample holds about 78,000 clones, and 80% to 90% of those were seen once. Of the sample, 15% to 20% falls within the top ten clones. The sequenced sample consisted of blood. These TCRs come from a person aged 18 to 75 in good health.

The chain recombines TRBV30 with TRBJ1-5; D unresolved. The V and J ends lost 4 bases and 5 bases respectively, with 12 bases between them. CDR1 is GTSNPN and CDR2 is SVGIG in the germline V gene (reference sequence). The CDR3 loop spans 13 amino acids. The CDR3 loop is CAWTIGDDQPQHF. The CDR3 nucleotides are TGTGCCTGGACTATTGGGGATGATCAGCCCCAGCATTTT. Full variable domain (missing parts from reference TRBV30 and TRBJ1-5): SQTIHQWPATLVQPVGSPLSLECTVEGTSNPNLYWYRQAAGRGLQLLFYSVGIGQISSEVPQNLSASRPQDRQFILSSKKLLLSDSGFYLCAWTIGDDQPQHFGDGTRLSIL.

The DNA for the CDR3 is TGTGCCAGCGCTCCAAGTGAGAATCGCATGAACACTGAAGCTTTCTTT. Its translation: CASAPSENRMNTEAFF. V gene TRBV18 combines with J gene TRBJ1-1; D ambiguous. The CDR3 is 16 residues long. The ends were cut back, 8 bases at V and 0 bases at J, with 19 bases in the middle. In germline, CDR1 is KGHSH, CDR2 LQKENI.

J is TRBJ2-1 and V is TRBV9; 10 nucleotides match TRBD2. V gave up 3 bases and J gave up 1 base; unmatched junction bases: 13. Germline-derived CDR1 and CDR2 are SGDLS and YYNGEE. The CDR3 is made up of 19 amino acids. CDR3 residues: CASSGSPFQTSGSYNEQFF. DNA of the CDR3: TGTGCCAGCAGCGGAAGCCCTTTCCAGACTAGCGGGTCCTACAATGAGCAGTTCTTC.

CDR3 DNA sequence: TGTGCCAGTAGTATGGGAGAGACCCAGTACTTC. Protein product: CASSMGETQYF. The chain joins TRBV19 to TRBJ2-5; D is unclear. There are 11 residues in the CDR3. Germline V gene sequence: CDR1 LNHDA, CDR2 SQIVND (reference sequence). V was clipped by 3 bases and J by 4 bases, with 3 bases between them.

The genes are TRBV18 and TRBJ2-7, with TRBD1 matching 10 bases. CDR3 length: 18 residues. Unmatched junction bases numbered 14, after V lost 2 bases and J lost 4 bases. Germline V gene sequence: CDR1 KGHSH, CDR2 LQKENI. The CDR3 sequence is CASSPFLPGQGRGYEQYF. The CDR3 DNA reads as TGTGCCAGCTCACCATTTTTACCGGGACAGGGGAGAGGATACGAGCAGTACTTC.

The rearrangement uses TRBV15 and TRBJ2-1; a possible D gene is TRBD2 (6 bases). Trimming took 5 bases from V and 6 from J, leaving 8 bases between them. Germline V gene lookup returns CDR1 LNHNV and CDR2 YYDKDF (reference sequence). The CDR3 is made up of 12 amino acids. The CDR3 DNA reads as TGTGCCACCAGCCGACTAGTCAATGAGCAGTTCTTC. Protein sequence: CATSRLVNEQFF.

The rearrangement uses TRBV11-2 and TRBJ2-7, with 9 bases that match TRBD1. Germline trimming cut 5 bases from V and 3 bases from J; bases unmatched to any gene: 8. CDR3 length: 15 residues. Germline V gene data show CDR1 as SGHAT and CDR2 as FQNNGV. DNA for the CDR3: TGTGCCAGCAGCCGCACCCGACAGGGGGTCTACGAGCAGTACTTC. Translated: CASSRTRQGVYEQYF.

The V gene is TRBV11-2, the J gene TRBJ1-2; D remains ambiguous. Deletions cut 8 bases from V and 7 bases from J, with 20 bases between. CDR3 length equals 14 residues. CDR1 is SGHAT, CDR2 FQNNGV, per germline. For the CDR3, the DNA is TGTGCCAGCGTTCCCGCCGCGATAACCCTTGGCTACACCTTC. Translated, it gives CASVPAAITLGYTF.